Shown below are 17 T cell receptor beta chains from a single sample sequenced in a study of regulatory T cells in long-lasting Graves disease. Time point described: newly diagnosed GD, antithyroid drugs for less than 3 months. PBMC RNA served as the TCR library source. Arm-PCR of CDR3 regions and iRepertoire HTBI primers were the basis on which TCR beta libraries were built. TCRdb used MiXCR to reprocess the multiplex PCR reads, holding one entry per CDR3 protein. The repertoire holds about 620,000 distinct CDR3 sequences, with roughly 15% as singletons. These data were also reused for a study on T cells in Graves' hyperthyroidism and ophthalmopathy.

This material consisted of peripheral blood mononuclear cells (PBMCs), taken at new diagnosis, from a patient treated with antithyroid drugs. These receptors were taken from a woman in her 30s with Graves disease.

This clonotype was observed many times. The chain's CDR3 is CASSRGSAGGPYEQYF. CDR3 nucleotides: TGTGCCAGCAGTAGGGGGTCAGCGGGAGGGCCTTACGAGCAGTACTTC. The V gene is TRBV12-3 or TRBV12-4, the J gene TRBJ2-7; the match to TRBD2 covers 10 bases. This CDR3 region has 16 residues. Unmatched junction bases numbered 11, after V lost 5 bases and J lost 4 bases.

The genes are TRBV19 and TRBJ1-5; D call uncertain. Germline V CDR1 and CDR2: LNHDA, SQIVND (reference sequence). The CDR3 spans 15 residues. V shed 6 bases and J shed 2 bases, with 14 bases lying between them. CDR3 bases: TGTGCCAGTAGGGACTCACAAATCGGCAATCAGCCCCAGCATTTT. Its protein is CASRDSQIGNQPQHF.

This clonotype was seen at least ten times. The chain's CDR3 is CASSLTGQGAYEQYF. The CDR3 coding sequence is TGTGCCAGCAGTTTGACCGGACAGGGGGCCTACGAGCAGTACTTC. The chain links TRBV27 to TRBJ2-7; 10 positions match TRBD1. Per germline, CDR1 MNHEY and CDR2 SMNVEV (reference sequence). The ends lost 3 bases at V and 2 bases at J; junction bases unmatched: 4. The CDR3 is made up of 15 amino acids.

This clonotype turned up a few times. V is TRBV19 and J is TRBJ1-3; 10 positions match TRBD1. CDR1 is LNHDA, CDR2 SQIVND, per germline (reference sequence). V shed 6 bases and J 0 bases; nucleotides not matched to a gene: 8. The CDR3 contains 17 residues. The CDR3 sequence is CASSIPGQGSSGNTIYF. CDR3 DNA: TGTGCCAGTAGCATACCGGGACAGGGGAGCTCTGGAAACACCATATATTTT.

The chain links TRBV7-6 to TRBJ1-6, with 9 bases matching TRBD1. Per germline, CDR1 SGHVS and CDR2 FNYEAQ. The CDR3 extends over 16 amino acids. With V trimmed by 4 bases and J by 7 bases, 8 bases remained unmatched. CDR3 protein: CASSSTAGTGNSPLHF. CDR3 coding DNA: TGTGCCAGCAGCTCAACCGCCGGGACAGGGAATTCACCCCTCCACTTT.

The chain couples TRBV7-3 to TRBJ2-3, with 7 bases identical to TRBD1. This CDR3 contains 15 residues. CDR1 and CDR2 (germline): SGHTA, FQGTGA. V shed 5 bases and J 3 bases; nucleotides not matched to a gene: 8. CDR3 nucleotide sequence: TGTGCCAGCAGCATTGGGACAGAGGAAACAGATACGCAGTATTTT. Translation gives CASSIGTEETDTQYF.

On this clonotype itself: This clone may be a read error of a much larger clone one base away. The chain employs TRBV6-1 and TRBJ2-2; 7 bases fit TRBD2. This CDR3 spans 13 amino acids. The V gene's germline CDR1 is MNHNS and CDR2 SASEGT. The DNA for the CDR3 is TGTGACAGCACGCGGGAGATCACCGGGGAGCTGTTTTTT. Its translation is CDSTREITGELFF.

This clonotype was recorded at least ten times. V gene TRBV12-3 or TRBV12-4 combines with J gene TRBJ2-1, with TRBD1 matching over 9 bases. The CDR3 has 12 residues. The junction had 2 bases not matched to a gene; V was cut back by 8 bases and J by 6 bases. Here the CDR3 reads CASLDRGNEQFF. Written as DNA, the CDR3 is TGTGCCAGCCTGGACAGGGGCAATGAGCAGTTCTTC.

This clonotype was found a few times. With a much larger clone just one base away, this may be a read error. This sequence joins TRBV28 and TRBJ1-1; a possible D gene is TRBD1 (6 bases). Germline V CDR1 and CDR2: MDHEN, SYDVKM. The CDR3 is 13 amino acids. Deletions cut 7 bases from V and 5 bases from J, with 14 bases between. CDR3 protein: CASIEQGGTEAFF. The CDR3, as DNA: TGTGCCAGCATCGAACAGGGAGGGACTGAAGCTTTCTTT.

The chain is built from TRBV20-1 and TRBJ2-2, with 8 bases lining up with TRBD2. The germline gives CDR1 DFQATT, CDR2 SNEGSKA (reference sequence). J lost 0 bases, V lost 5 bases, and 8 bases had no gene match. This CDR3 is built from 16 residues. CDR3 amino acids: CSADSLADANTGELFF. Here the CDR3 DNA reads TGCAGTGCTGATTCACTAGCGGATGCGAACACCGGGGAGCTGTTTTTT.

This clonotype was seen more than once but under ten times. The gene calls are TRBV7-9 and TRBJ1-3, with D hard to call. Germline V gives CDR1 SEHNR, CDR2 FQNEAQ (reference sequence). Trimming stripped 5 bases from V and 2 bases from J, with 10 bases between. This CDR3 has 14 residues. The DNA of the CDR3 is TGTGCCAGCAGCCGTCCGATGGCTGGAAACACCATATATTTT. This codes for CASSRPMAGNTIYF.

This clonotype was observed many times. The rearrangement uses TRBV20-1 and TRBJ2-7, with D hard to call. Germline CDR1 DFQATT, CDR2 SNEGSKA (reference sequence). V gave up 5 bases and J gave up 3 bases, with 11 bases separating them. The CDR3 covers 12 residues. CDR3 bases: TGCAGTGCTGCTGGTTACCTCTACGAGCAGTACTTC. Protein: CSAAGYLYEQYF.

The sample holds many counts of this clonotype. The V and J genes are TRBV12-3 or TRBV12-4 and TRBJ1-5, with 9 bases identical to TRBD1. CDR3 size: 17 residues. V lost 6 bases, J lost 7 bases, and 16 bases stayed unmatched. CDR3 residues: CASSVSGTGRNWQPQHF. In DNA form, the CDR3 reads TGTGCCAGCAGCGTTAGCGGGACAGGGAGAAATTGGCAGCCCCAGCATTTT.

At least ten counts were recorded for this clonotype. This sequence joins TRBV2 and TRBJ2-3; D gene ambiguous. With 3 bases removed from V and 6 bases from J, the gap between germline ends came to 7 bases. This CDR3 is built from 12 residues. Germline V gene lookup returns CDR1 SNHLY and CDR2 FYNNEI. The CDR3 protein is CASSDLSDTQYF. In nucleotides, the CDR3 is TGTGCCAGCAGTGACCTGTCGGATACGCAGTATTTT. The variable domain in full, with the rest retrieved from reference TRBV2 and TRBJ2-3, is EPEVTQTPSHQVTQMGQEVILRCVPISNHLYFYWYRQILGQKVEFLVSFYNNEISEKSEIFDDQFSVERPDGSNFTLKIRSTKLEDSAMYFCASSDLSDTQYFGPGTRLTVL.

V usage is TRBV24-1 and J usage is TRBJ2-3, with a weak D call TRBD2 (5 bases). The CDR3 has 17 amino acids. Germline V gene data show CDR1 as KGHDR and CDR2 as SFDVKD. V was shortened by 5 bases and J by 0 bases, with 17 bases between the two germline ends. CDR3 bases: TGTGCCACCAGTGGTCTTTATGGGAGCCCTAGCACAGATACGCAGTATTTT. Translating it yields CATSGLYGSPSTDTQYF.

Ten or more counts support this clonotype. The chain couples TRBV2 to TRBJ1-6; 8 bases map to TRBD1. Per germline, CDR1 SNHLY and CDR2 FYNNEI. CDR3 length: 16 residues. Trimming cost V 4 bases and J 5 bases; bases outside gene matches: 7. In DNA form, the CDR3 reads TGTGCCAGCAGTGCACAGGGGGTTACGAATAATTCACCCCTCCACTTT. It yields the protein CASSAQGVTNNSPLHF. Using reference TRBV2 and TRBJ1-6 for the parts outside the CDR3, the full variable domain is EPEVTQTPSHQVTQMGQEVILRCVPISNHLYFYWYRQILGQKVEFLVSFYNNEISEKSEIFDDQFSVERPDGSNFTLKIRSTKLEDSAMYFCASSAQGVTNNSPLHFGNGTRLTVT.

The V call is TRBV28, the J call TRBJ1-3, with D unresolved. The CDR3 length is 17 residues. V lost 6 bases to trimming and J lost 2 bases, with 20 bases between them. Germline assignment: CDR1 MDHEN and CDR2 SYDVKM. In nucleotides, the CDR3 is TGTGCCAGCAGGCCACGACTGCCAAGTCGCGCTGGAAACACCATATATTTT. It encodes CASRPRLPSRAGNTIYF. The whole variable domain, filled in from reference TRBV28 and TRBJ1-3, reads DVKVTQSSRYLVKRTGEKVFLECVQDMDHENMFWYRQDPGLGLRLIYFSYDVKMKEKGDIPEGYSVSREKKERFSLILESASTNQTSMYLCASRPRLPSRAGNTIYFGEGSWLTVV.